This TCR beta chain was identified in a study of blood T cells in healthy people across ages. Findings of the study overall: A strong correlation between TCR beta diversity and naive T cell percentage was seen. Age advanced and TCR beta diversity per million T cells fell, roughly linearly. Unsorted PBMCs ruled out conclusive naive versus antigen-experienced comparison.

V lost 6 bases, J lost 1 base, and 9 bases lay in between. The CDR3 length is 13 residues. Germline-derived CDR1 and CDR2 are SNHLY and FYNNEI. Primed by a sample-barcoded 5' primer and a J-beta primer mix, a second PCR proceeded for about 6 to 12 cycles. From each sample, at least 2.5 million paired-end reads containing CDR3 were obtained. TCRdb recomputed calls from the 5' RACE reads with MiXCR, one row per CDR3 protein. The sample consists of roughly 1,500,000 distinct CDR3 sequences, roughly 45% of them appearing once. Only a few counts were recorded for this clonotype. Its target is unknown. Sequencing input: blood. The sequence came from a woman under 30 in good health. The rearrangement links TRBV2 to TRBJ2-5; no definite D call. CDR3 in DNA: TGTGCCAGCAGCGGTATCGGCCAAGAGACCCAGTACTTC. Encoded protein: CASSGIGQETQYF.